This entry is about one T cell receptor beta chain. This specimen belongs to a study of blood T cell repertoires in COVID-19. Clones were read by immunoSEQ multiplex PCR, and TCRdb kept only the in-frame ones, dropping some. The sample has hundreds of thousands of clones, about 85% seen once. This CDR3 region has 14 residues. The germline V gene has CDR1 SQVTM and CDR2 ANQGSEA. With 4 bases clipped from V and 1 base from J, the junction kept 0 bases outside the gene matches. The chain employs TRBV29-1 and TRBJ2-2, with 10 bases aligning to TRBD1. Sequences were obtained from peripheral blood. The receptor was isolated from a woman of 80 years or more with active or convalescent COVID-19. The CDR3 protein is CSVGDRGNTGELFF. DNA for the CDR3: TGCAGCGTTGGGGACAGGGGGAACACCGGGGAGCTGTTTTTT.